What follows is one TCR beta chain and its context. Its cognate antigen has yet to be identified. One base away there is no much larger clone; base qualities are not given. The data stem from a study of shared clonotypes between healthy human individuals (dated by TCRdb to about 2020). Study-wide context: A couple of women and a few men aged 18 to 49 years were included in the cohort. Per donor, three plates each were used for CD4 naive and CD4 memory, two for CD8 naive, and one for CD8 memory. To estimate repertoire size and how much clonotype sharing occurs between individuals, the study deeply sequenced the blood TCR repertoires of a handful of healthy adults. Different laboratories and diverse techniques were used to prepare libraries and sequence TCR repertoires, to increase sequencing depth and limit assay-specific biases. Per donor, leukapheresis produced somewhere between about 0.9 and 9 billion PBMCs.

Broader findings and caveats from the paper: Compared with non-shared clonotypes, clonotypes shared by all four sorted-subset donors had higher generation probabilities. Pairwise subsampling indicated that sequencing depth was expected to affect the degree of clonotype sharing among donors. Because the study included a small number of donors, the genetic and exposure-history diversity represented was limited. Incomplete sequencing was indicated by rarefaction of sorted-subset datasets, despite the large sequencing depth. When several donors were compared, the shared fraction of clonotypes was around 4.6% for naive CD4, about 4% for naive CD8, about 2.5% for memory CD4, and less than 0.45% for memory CD8. Only blood was sampled, and tissue TCR repertoires likely differ from those in blood. Estimated clonotype richness was generally larger for naive than for memory subsets.

TCR CDR3 regions were amplified from genomic DNA by multiplex PCR using the deep immunoSEQ assay. Extracted genomic DNA from each cell subset was spread evenly across all wells of several immunoSEQ 96-well plates, with each plate serving as a replicate. For sorted subsets, roughly 0.2 ug genomic DNA, equal to 30,000 or so T cell genomes, was loaded into each replicate PCR. Purified libraries were measured with a Qubit 3.0 fluorometer, size-checked on a Bioanalyzer 2100, and measured again with the KAPA Library Quantification kit. Every immunoSEQ 96-well plate was sequenced on a separate single-read 150-cycle Illumina NextSeq 550 flow cell. For the original study's pipeline: Because the immunoSEQ output included only junctional sequences and no quality scores, the filtering could not be the same as the filtering used for full-length reads. To assign V/J genes and CDR3, sequences were annotated using PyIR, a Python wrapper for IgBLAST v1.9, with IMGT germline references. Reads were removed for weak V/J assignments (E-value above 1e-6), missing CDR3, stop codons, out-of-frame junctions, or ambiguous translated residues. V3J clonotypes were defined as sequences sharing the same inferred V gene, J gene, and CDR3 amino acid sequence. The percentage overlap between two repertoires was calculated by dividing the number of shared unique clonotypes by the size of the smaller repertoire. Repertoire richness was assessed with RTK rarefaction, the Chao1 estimator, and Recon v2.1 estimates of unobserved clonotypes. For all TCRbeta clonotypes obtained by the gDNA method from four donors, generation probabilities were computed with OLGA. The table was pulled from immuneACCESS by TCRdb, which kept in-frame rearrangements only. Such tables lose some clones; where checked, under half of the loss comes from unresolved V genes, and the rest has no known cause. The V and J calls and clone size are taken from that table; D and trimming were inferred from the DNA. Recorded for this sample are about 1.1 million clones; around three quarters of them occurred a single time. Roughly 0.83% of the sample goes to the ten largest clones.

Donors were healthy HIV-negative adults with no recently reported acute infections or vaccinations. Only Caucasian adults living in Nashville, Tennessee, USA were represented among the donors. CD4+ T cells were enriched by magnetic negative selection; naive cells were then positively selected on CD45RA, and the negative fraction formed the memory subset. After blood collection by leukapheresis, PBMCs were isolated using Ficoll-Histopaque density gradient centrifugation and then cryopreserved in the vapor phase of liquid nitrogen. Analytical flow cytometry was used to check the purity and quantity of each magnetically sorted T cell population. Genomic DNA was isolated from every sorted fraction and measured by UV absorbance on a Nanodrop 2000c. This clonotype originated in a man aged 18 to 29 in good health. Some clones in this sample may be carry-over from other donors' samples. The sample was memory CD4+ T cells from PBMCs. Per the publication, the cell subset or site label means: CD45RA-negative fraction.

CDR3 loop: CASSLARLAGVVLETQYF. The nucleotides are TGTGCCAGCAGCTTGGCCAGACTAGCGGGAGTCGTGTTAGAGACCCAGTACTTC. The chain joins TRBV5-6 to TRBJ2-5; a stretch of 12 junction bases matches TRBD2. Trimming leaves V shorter by 0 bases and J shorter by 4 bases, with the junction holding 10 bases beyond the gene matches. The CDR3 goes from the cysteine to the phenylalanine over 18 residues. The CDR3 DNA has 54 bases and is translated from base 1. As encoded in the germline V gene, CDR1 is SGHDT while CDR2 is YYEEEE.